This TCR beta chain came from a study of T cell responses to AZD1222 COVID-19 vaccine (dated by TCRdb to 2020 to 2022). Regarding the complete study: A total of 240 or so trial participants underwent TCR sequencing, of whom 200 to 220 had received two doses of AZD1222 and approximately 25 had received two doses of the MenACWY control vaccine. Trial participants were enrolled into age subgroups of 18-55, 56-69 and 70-plus years, which contained around 150, 29 and 61 TCR-sequenced participants, respectively. General conclusions and limits of the study: Most participants were white British and females outnumbered males, and the authors suggested that clonal diversity may have been underestimated. Reportedly, close to half of the unique spike-specific TCRs recognized epitopes lying outside the regions that are mutated in the B.1.351 and B.1.1.7 variants. After two AZD1222 doses, spike-specific TCR breadth and depth were significantly higher than at day 0 and than in MenACWY recipients. Conclusions about previously exposed vaccinees were limited because only six AZD1222 recipients were SARS-CoV-2 seropositive at baseline. The 56-69-year group was small, and its depth increase did not reach significance, likely because of low power. The whole spike protein was spanned by vaccine-associated CD4 TCRs, and dominant responses were seen in regions 160-218 and 743-854. Because no day 14 peak-response samples were available, the repertoires could be characterized only after the peak T cell response.

Concerning this clone: The specificity of this receptor is unknown. No base quality values were provided; no much bigger clone lies one nucleotide off.

What the time point label conveys for this sample: about 28 days (+/-7) after the second vaccine dose. Because spike-specific TCR depth and breadth did not differ between the two schedules, AZD1222 recipients who got a second dose at roughly 4 weeks were pooled with those who got a second dose at roughly 12 weeks. Vaccinee samples were obtained from the UK trials COV001 and COV002, which included a single-blind randomized controlled phase 2/3 trial of AZD1222 (ChAdOx1 nCoV-19) in healthy adults. For TCRbeta chain sequencing, PBMC samples were collected from trial participants at day 0 and at day 28 after the second dose. The CDR3 regions of human TCRbeta chains were subjected to immunosequencing. Regarding the original processing steps: TCRs in the repertoires were compared against a reference library of SARS-CoV-2-specific TCRs that had been generated with the MIRA antigen-specificity platform. Breadth was defined as the fraction of unique TCRs that were SARS-CoV-2-associated, and depth was defined as the fraction of total T cells that were SARS-CoV-2-associated. Each spike-specific TCR was assigned to its reactive spike region and to a CD4 or CD8 class using the MIRA data. Log10-transformed breadth and depth values were compared by one-way ANOVA with Sidak's multiple comparisons tests. TCRdb obtained this table from immuneACCESS and retained in-frame rearrangements with V and J assigned. These tables miss some clones; where compared with another copy, unresolved V genes account for less than half of the shortfall, and the remainder is unexplained. V and J calls and clone size are those listed in that table; D and trimming were worked out from the DNA. The sample includes about 130,000 clones, with approximately 90% observed a single time. The ten largest clones represent around 0.99% of the sample.

According to the germline V gene (reference sequence), CDR1 reads MNHEY and CDR2 reads SMNVEV. V is reduced by 7 bases and J by 7 bases, leaving a spacing of 8 bases between them. From the cysteine up to the phenylalanine, the CDR3 has a length of 12 residues. Kept here is only the CDR3 DNA, which spans 36 bases and is read in frame from base 1. Recombination joined TRBV27 with TRBJ1-6; the D segment could be TRBD1, given 5 matching bases. The receptor was derived from an adult who received the AZD1222 COVID-19 vaccine. The sequencing used peripheral blood, collected 28 days after the second AZD1222 dose. This receptor carries the CDR3 CASKTVNSPLHF. The sequence in DNA is TGTGCCAGCAAGACAGTCAATTCACCCCTCCACTTT.